Presented here are 19 T cell receptor beta chains from one specimen sequenced in a study of blood T cell repertoires in COVID-19. Method: immunoSEQ multiplex PCR; TCRdb's copy keeps in-frame clones and lacks some. The sample carries 210,000 or so clones, roughly 90% recorded once. Source material: peripheral blood. All receptors derive from a woman aged 40-49 years who had recovered from COVID-19.

The V gene is TRBV6-5, the J gene TRBJ2-7; 8 positions match TRBD1. V shed 8 bases and J 6 bases; nucleotides not matched to a gene: 15. CDR3 length equals 15 residues. Germline CDR1 is MNHEY and CDR2 is SVGAGI. The CDR3 sequence: CASGLSGQGVSEQYF. The CDR3 bases are TGTGCCAGCGGGCTCTCAGGACAGGGAGTTTCCGAGCAGTACTTC.

This chain connects TRBV3-1 (or the pseudogene TRBV3-2) to TRBJ2-1; 7 bases are a match to TRBD1. Looked up from germline, CDR1 is LGHDT and CDR2 is YNNKEL (reference sequence). The length of the CDR3 is 14 residues. V was pared by 1 base and J by 4 bases, with 1 base of the junction left unmatched. The CDR3 DNA reads as TGTGCCAGCAGCCAAGCGGGACAGTACAATGAGCAGTTCTTC. It specifies CASSQAGQYNEQFF.

The rearrangement links TRBV12-3 or TRBV12-4 to TRBJ2-1, with TRBD2 identical over 8 bases. The ends lost 6 bases at V and 9 bases at J; junction bases unmatched: 7. The CDR3 totals 13 residues. This CDR3 reads CASRGAGASEQFF. Written as DNA, the CDR3 is TGTGCCAGCAGGGGAGCGGGGGCGAGTGAGCAGTTCTTC.

CDR3 coding DNA: TGTGCCAGCAGTGCCTACTTGAGCACAGATACGCAGTATTTT. It codes for CASSAYLSTDTQYF. This chain joins TRBV6-1 and TRBJ2-3; the D is unclear. The CDR3 loop spans 14 amino acids. V was cut by 4 bases and J by 0 bases, with 8 bases left in between. Germline V gives CDR1 MNHNS, CDR2 SASEGT.

This sequence joins TRBV6-5 and TRBJ1-5; 9 bases are a match to TRBD1. Germline CDR1 and CDR2: MNHEY and SVGAGI. This CDR3 is 14 amino acids long. V was clipped by 6 bases and J by 3 bases; unmatched bases: 3. The CDR3 region has the DNA TGTGCCAGCAGGGGGACAGGGTTCAATCAGCCCCAGCATTTT. This codes for CASRGTGFNQPQHF.

V is TRBV4-3 and J is TRBJ1-1; possibly TRBD1 for D (6 bases). The germline gives CDR1 LGHNA, CDR2 YSLEER. This CDR3 spans 16 amino acids. V lost 0 bases and J lost 9, with 20 bases in between. The CDR3 DNA follows: TGCGCCAGCAGCCAAGATATAACAGGGTATTTATTAAAAGCTTTCTTT. Translation: CASSQDITGYLLKAFF.

The V call is TRBV19, the J call TRBJ1-1; D unresolved. V was cut by 3 bases and J by 0 bases, with 5 bases left in between. The CDR3 consists of 13 residues. CDR1 LNHDA and CDR2 SQIVND come from the germline V gene (reference sequence). The CDR3 sequence is CASSMTLNTEAFF. CDR3 bases: TGTGCCAGTAGTATGACTCTGAACACTGAAGCTTTCTTT.

This clone turned up a few times. The chain employs TRBV5-1 and TRBJ1-5; TRBD1 matches at 8 bases. J gave up 8 bases and V 4 bases, and 5 bases lay outside the gene matches. This CDR3 comprises 13 residues. Germline values: CDR1 SGHRS, CDR2 YFSETQ. DNA of the CDR3: TGCGCCAGCAGCGTGACAGGGGACAAGCCCCAGCATTTT. It translates to CASSVTGDKPQHF.

The J gene is TRBJ2-7, the V gene TRBV2; 10 bases are a match to TRBD2. Germline CDR1 and CDR2: SNHLY and FYNNEI. CDR3 size: 14 residues. With 8 bases clipped from V and 3 bases from J, the junction kept 7 bases outside the gene matches. The CDR3 DNA reads TGTGCCAGCGCTCCGGGACTAGCGAGCTACGAGCAGTACTTC. This encodes CASAPGLASYEQYF. Together with reference TRBV2 and TRBJ2-7, the CDR3 gives the full variable domain: EPEVTQTPSHQVTQMGQEVILRCVPISNHLYFYWYRQILGQKVEFLVSFYNNEISEKSEIFDDQFSVERPDGSNFTLKIRSTKLEDSAMYFCASAPGLASYEQYFGPGTRLTVT.

The rearrangement links TRBV24-1 to TRBJ2-1; TRBD2 aligns across 11 bases. CDR1 and CDR2 from the germline V gene are KGHDR and SFDVKD. Trimming cost V 3 bases and J 0 bases; bases outside gene matches: 3. This CDR3 is built from 17 residues. CDR3 nucleotides: TGTGCCACCAGTGATCCTAGCGGGAGGAGCTCCTACAATGAGCAGTTCTTC. Its translation is CATSDPSGRSSYNEQFF.

The chain combines TRBV24-1 with TRBJ1-4, with TRBD1 identical over 7 bases. Unmatched junction bases numbered 13, after V lost 1 base and J lost 6 bases. The CDR3 runs to 18 residues. Germline V gene lookup returns CDR1 KGHDR and CDR2 SFDVKD. This CDR3 is CATSDFRDSPLQDEKLFF. The CDR3 DNA reads TGTGCCACCAGTGATTTCCGGGACAGTCCCCTTCAGGATGAAAAACTGTTTTTT.

Only one count was recorded for this clone. This chain uses TRBV28 with TRBJ2-7; D not certain. V lost 4 bases to trimming and J lost 3 bases, with 7 bases between them. The CDR3 totals 12 residues. Germline CDR1 and CDR2: MDHEN and SYDVKM. Here the CDR3 DNA reads TGTGCCAGCAGTTGGGCCGACTACGAGCAGTACTTC. This encodes CASSWADYEQYF.

This chain joins TRBV11-2 and TRBJ2-7; 7 bases map to TRBD2. Germline CDR1 and CDR2: SGHAT and FQNNGV. The CDR3 is 16 residues long. After removal of 5 bases from V and 3 bases from J, the junction contained 13 bases not matched to a gene. Here the CDR3 DNA reads TGTGCCAGCAGCCCTCAGGCCGCGGGAGTATTCTACGAGCAGTACTTC. It translates to CASSPQAAGVFYEQYF.

The CDR3 is CASRLDRSYEQYF. DNA of the CDR3: TGTGCCAGCAGGCTGGACAGGTCTTACGAGCAGTACTTC. The J gene is TRBJ2-7, the V gene TRBV12-3 or TRBV12-4, with TRBD1 matching over 7 bases. The CDR3 has 13 residues. The trim removed 6 bases at V and 4 bases at J, leaving 6 bases unmatched.

J is TRBJ1-5 and V is TRBV18; maybe TRBD1 (5 bases). The CDR3 loop spans 17 amino acids. CDR1 and CDR2 (germline): KGHSH, LQKENI. The V end was cut by 4 bases, the J end by 1 base, with 17 bases between. The CDR3, as DNA: TGTGCCAGCTCACTTGGGGGGACCGGGGCGAGCAATCAGCCCCAGCATTTT. This sequence encodes CASSLGGTGASNQPQHF.

The chain has TRBV19 and TRBJ1-2, with D possibly matching TRBD1 (5 bases). Germline CDR1 is LNHDA and CDR2 is SQIVND (reference sequence). The V end was cut by 5 bases, the J end by 4 bases, with 14 bases between. CDR3 size: 14 residues. The CDR3 coding sequence is TGTGCCAGTAGTCCTCTGGGGCGCGTCTATGGCTACACCTTC. It yields the protein CASSPLGRVYGYTF.

A few counts support this clone. The rearrangement joins TRBV19 to TRBJ1-5, with TRBD1 matching over 8 bases. Germline V gene lookup returns CDR1 LNHDA and CDR2 SQIVND (reference sequence). Trimming cost V 5 bases and J 7 bases; bases outside gene matches: 13. The CDR3 is 16 residues long. This chain's CDR3 is CASSLWGDRGGQPQHF. The CDR3 bases are TGTGCCAGTAGTCTCTGGGGAGACAGGGGAGGGCAGCCCCAGCATTTT.

This sequence joins TRBV30 and TRBJ1-5; D call uncertain. Germline loops: CDR1 GTSNPN, CDR2 SVGIG (reference sequence). Deletions cut 0 bases from V and 5 bases from J, with 14 bases between. The CDR3 sequence is 15 residues long. The CDR3 spells CAWSVPGNADQPQHF. The CDR3 nucleotides read TGTGCCTGGAGTGTACCCGGGAACGCGGATCAGCCCCAGCATTTT.

This clone was seen once. The chain has TRBV3-1 (or the pseudogene TRBV3-2) and TRBJ2-6, with 8 nucleotides matching TRBD2. The germline V gene has CDR1 LGHDT and CDR2 YNNKEL (reference sequence). This CDR3 has 20 residues. J lost 0 bases, V lost 0 bases, and 10 bases had no gene match. CDR3 sequence: CASSQDGSGLGLSGANVLTF. The CDR3 nucleotides read TGTGCCAGCAGCCAAGATGGATCGGGACTAGGCCTCTCTGGGGCCAACGTCCTGACTTTC.